A selection of T cell receptor beta chains follows, all from one sample in a study of metastatic and nonmetastatic thyroid tumors. TCRdb ran MiXCR on the PCR reads. The repertoire consists of 25,000 to 35,000 clones, with 15% to 20% occurring once and the leading ten covering about 4.8%. The source material was blood. The receptors shown here come from a female donor with papillary thyroid cancer or a benign thyroid nodule (not recorded which). Some clones in this sample may be carry-over from other donors' samples. Both conserved end residues are part of each CDR3. D genes are given only for firm matches. Not all rows give a size; the values are once, few, many and, for expanded clones, a class.

medium-sized,TRBV2,TRBJ2-7,.,CASSMDSTYEQYF,TGTGCCAGCAGTATGGACAGCACCTACGAGCAGTACTTC
many,TRBV20-1,TRBJ1-5,.,CSARDRGNHQPQHF,TGCAGTGCTAGAGATCGAGGGAACCATCAGCCCCAGCATTTT
.,TRBV20-1,TRBJ2-7,TRBD1,CSGGTGKVYEQYF,TGCAGTGGAGGGACAGGGAAGGTTTACGAGCAGTACTTC
many,TRBV12-5,TRBJ2-7,.,CASGLIFSHEQYF,TGTGCTAGTGGTTTGATCTTCTCCCACGAGCAGTACTTC
many,TRBV5-5,TRBJ1-6,.,CASSLERTKSPPLHF,TGTGCCAGCAGCTTGGAGAGGACAAAGTCCCCACCCCTCCACTTT
.,TRBV29-1,TRBJ2-3,TRBD2,CSALGTRGRTDTQYF,TGCAGCGCGCTAGGGACTAGAGGGAGAACAGATACGCAGTATTTT
many,TRBV7-6,TRBJ1-1,.,CASSLVEGWGTEAFF,TGTGCCAGCAGCTTAGTGGAGGGATGGGGCACTGAAGCTTTCTTT
.,TRBV11-2,TRBJ2-5,TRBD1,CASSTGGWKETQYF,TGTGCCAGCAGCACAGGGGGGTGGAAAGAGACCCAGTACTTC
many,TRBV7-2,TRBJ2-3,TRBD2,CASSLVGLGSGDTQYF,TGTGCCAGCAGCTTAGTGGGACTAGGATCAGGCGATACGCAGTATTTT
many,TRBV27,TRBJ2-3,.,CASSSPGSGVHTDTQYF,TGTGCCAGCAGTTCCCCGGGCTCCGGGGTCCACACAGATACGCAGTATTTT
many,TRBV5-1,TRBJ2-7,.,CASSTTGGVSYEQYF,TGCGCCAGCAGCACTACAGGGGGGGTGTCCTACGAGCAGTACTTC
many,TRBV27,TRBJ1-2,.,CASSPEEPSLNYGYTF,TGTGCCAGCAGTCCAGAGGAACCCAGTCTCAACTATGGCTACACCTTC
many,TRBV5-1,TRBJ2-3,TRBD1,CASRQKTGDGSDTQYF,TGCGCCAGCAGACAAAAGACAGGGGACGGATCAGATACGCAGTATTTT
.,TRBV4-1,TRBJ2-3,TRBD2,CAISQGTSRDTQYF,TGCGCTATCAGCCAAGGGACTAGCCGGGATACGCAGTATTTT
.,TRBV11-2,TRBJ2-7,.,CASSLEWQASYEQYF,TGTGCCAGCAGCTTAGAATGGCAGGCCTCCTACGAGCAGTACTTC
many,TRBV5-8,TRBJ1-2,.,CASTPVGGNYGYTF,TGTGCCAGCACCCCTGTCGGAGGCAACTATGGCTACACCTTC
many,TRBV5-1,TRBJ1-3,TRBD1,CASSVDRAGNTIYF,TGCGCCAGCAGCGTAGACAGGGCTGGAAACACCATATATTTT
.,TRBV20-1,TRBJ2-7,TRBD2,CSARGLQTRTSGIFVVDDQYF,TGCAGTGCTAGAGGTTTACAAACTAGGACTAGCGGGATCTTCGTCGTCGACGATCAGTACTTC
.,TRBV28,TRBJ1-2,.,CASSENGVGGYTF,TGTGCCAGCAGTGAAAATGGGGTAGGCGGCTACACCTTC
many,TRBV9,TRBJ1-5,.,CASSPRPAGQPQHF,TGTGCCAGCAGCCCCCGCCCTGCTGGTCAGCCCCAGCATTTT
many,TRBV5-8,TRBJ2-7,.,CASSFLSNDGYEQYF,TGTGCCAGCAGCTTTCTTTCCAATGATGGTTACGAGCAGTACTTC
few,TRBV16,TRBJ2-7,.,CASSLLVGQGEQYF,TGTGCCAGCAGCCTCCTGGTAGGGCAGGGAGAGCAGTACTTC
many,TRBV11-2,TRBJ2-3,TRBD2,CASSLDPSGGSTDTQYF,TGTGCCAGCAGCTTAGATCCTAGCGGGGGGAGCACAGATACGCAGTATTTT
many,TRBV11-2,TRBJ2-2,.,CASSLQGGTGELFF,TGTGCCAGCAGCTTACAGGGGGGCACCGGGGAGCTGTTTTTT
.,TRBV12-3/TRBV12-4,TRBJ2-5,TRBD2,CASSFFLVSGGTGSQETQYF,TGTGCCAGCAGTTTTTTCTTGGTTAGCGGGGGCACAGGATCCCAAGAGACCCAGTACTTC
many,TRBV6-4,TRBJ2-3,TRBD2,CASSDTSGGTDTQYF,TGTGCCAGCAGTGACACTAGCGGGGGCACAGATACGCAGTATTTT
many,TRBV4-2,TRBJ2-5,.,CASSQAIAQETQYF,TGTGCCAGCAGCCAAGCGATAGCTCAAGAGACCCAGTACTTC
many,TRBV11-3,TRBJ2-5,.,CASSPSEQETQYF,TGTGCCAGCAGCCCCAGCGAGCAAGAGACCCAGTACTTC
.,TRBV20-1,TRBJ1-2,.,CSARTFRENYGYKF,TGCAGTGCAAGGACATTCAGGGAGAACTATGGCTACAAATTC
many,TRBV19,TRBJ2-4,.,CASSVQISTNIQYF,TGTGCCAGTAGTGTCCAGATTTCCACAAACATTCAGTACTTC
.,TRBV5-5,TRBJ2-1,TRBD1,CASSLGQGACEQFF,TGTGCCAGCAGCTTAGGACAGGGTGCGTGTGAGCAGTTTTTC
many,TRBV18,TRBJ1-5,.,CASSGPGPNQPQHF,TGTGCCAGCTCTGGGCCAGGCCCCAATCAGCCCCAGCATTTT
many,TRBV19,TRBJ2-1,TRBD2,CASSKGRARNEQFF,TGTGCCAGTAGTAAGGGGAGGGCCAGGAATGAGCAGTTCTTC
many,TRBV10-3,TRBJ1-4,TRBD1,CAISTGATNEKLFF,TGTGCCATCAGTACAGGGGCAACTAATGAAAAACTGTTTTTT
.,TRBV12-3/TRBV12-4,TRBJ2-1,TRBD2,CASRSTSGGYNEQFF,TGTGCCAGCAGAAGTACTAGCGGTGGATACAATGAGCAGTTCTTC
many,TRBV29-1,TRBJ1-1,TRBD1,CSATQGAEGTEAFF,TGCAGCGCTACTCAGGGGGCGGAGGGCACTGAAGCTTTCTTT
many,TRBV12-3/TRBV12-4,TRBJ2-7,.,CASTPGIQGGYEQYF,TGTGCCAGCACCCCAGGGATTCAGGGTGGCTACGAGCAGTACTTC
few,TRBV6-5,TRBJ1-6,.,CASSYSTSSPLHF,TGTGCCAGCAGTTACTCAACCTCTTCACCCCTCCACTTT
medium-sized,TRBV12-3/TRBV12-4,TRBJ2-7,.,CASSLRGYEQYF,TGTGCCAGCAGTTTGAGGGGTTACGAGCAGTACTTC
few,TRBV20-1,TRBJ2-7,.,CSATGTSWRQTYEQYF,TGCAGTGCTACAGGTACTAGCTGGAGGCAGACCTACGAGCAGTACTTC
few,TRBV12-3/TRBV12-4,TRBJ1-5,TRBD1,CASSQRDRDVKQPQHF,TGTGCCAGCAGCCAGAGGGACAGGGATGTGAAACAGCCCCAGCATTTT
many,TRBV13,TRBJ2-5,.,CASGKGGGEETQYF,TGTGCCAGCGGAAAGGGGGGTGGTGAGGAGACCCAGTACTTC
many,TRBV6-1,TRBJ1-1,TRBD1,CASTQDRVPGTEAFF,TGTGCCAGCACCCAGGACAGGGTACCCGGCACTGAAGCTTTCTTT
many,TRBV5-1,TRBJ2-5,TRBD1,CASSLGGTVQETQYF,TGCGCCAGCAGCTTGGGAGGGACAGTACAAGAGACCCAGTACTTC
.,TRBV30,TRBJ1-4,.,CAWSLGLRPSNEKLFF,TGTGCCTGGAGTCTTGGCCTCAGGCCCTCCAATGAAAAACTGTTTTTT
many,TRBV9,TRBJ2-7,.,CASSPRKEEYEQYF,TGTGCCAGCAGCCCCCGGAAAGAGGAGTACGAGCAGTACTTC